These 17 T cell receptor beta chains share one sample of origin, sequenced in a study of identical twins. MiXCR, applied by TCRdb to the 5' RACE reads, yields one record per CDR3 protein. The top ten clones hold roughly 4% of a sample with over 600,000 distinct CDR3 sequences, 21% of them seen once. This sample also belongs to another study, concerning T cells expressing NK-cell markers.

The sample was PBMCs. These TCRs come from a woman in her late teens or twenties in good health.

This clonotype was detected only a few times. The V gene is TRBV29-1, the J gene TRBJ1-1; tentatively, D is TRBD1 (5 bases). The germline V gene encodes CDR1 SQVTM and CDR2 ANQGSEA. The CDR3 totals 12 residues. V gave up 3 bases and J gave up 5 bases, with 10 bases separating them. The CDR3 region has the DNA TGCAGCGTTGAGGGGGGGAGGACTGAAGCTTTCTTT. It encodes CSVEGGRTEAFF.

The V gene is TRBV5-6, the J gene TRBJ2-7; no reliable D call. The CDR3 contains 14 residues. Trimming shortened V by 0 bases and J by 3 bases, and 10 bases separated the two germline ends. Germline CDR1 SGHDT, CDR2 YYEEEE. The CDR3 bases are TGTGCCAGCAGCTTGGGCGATTTGGGCTACGAGCAGTACTTC. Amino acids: CASSLGDLGYEQYF.

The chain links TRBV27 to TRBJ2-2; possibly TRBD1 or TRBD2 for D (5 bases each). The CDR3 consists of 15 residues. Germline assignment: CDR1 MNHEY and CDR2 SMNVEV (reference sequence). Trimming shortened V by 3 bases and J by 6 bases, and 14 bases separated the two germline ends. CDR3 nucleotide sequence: TGTGCCAGCAGTTTCCGGGGCCCTGATGCCGGGGAGCTGTTTTTT. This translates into CASSFRGPDAGELFF.

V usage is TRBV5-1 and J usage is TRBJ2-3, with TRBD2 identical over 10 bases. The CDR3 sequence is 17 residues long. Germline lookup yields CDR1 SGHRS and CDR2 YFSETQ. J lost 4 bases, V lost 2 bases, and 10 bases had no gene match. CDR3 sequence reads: CASSFFSSGRGSDTQYF. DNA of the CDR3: TGCGCCAGCAGCTTCTTCTCGAGCGGGAGGGGTTCAGATACGCAGTATTTT. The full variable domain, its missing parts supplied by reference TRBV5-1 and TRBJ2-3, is KAGVTQTPRYLIKTRGQQVTLSCSPISGHRSVSWYQQTPGQGLQFLFEYFSETQRNKGNFPGRFSGRQFSNSRSEMNVSTLELGDSALYLCASSFFSSGRGSDTQYFGPGTRLTVL.

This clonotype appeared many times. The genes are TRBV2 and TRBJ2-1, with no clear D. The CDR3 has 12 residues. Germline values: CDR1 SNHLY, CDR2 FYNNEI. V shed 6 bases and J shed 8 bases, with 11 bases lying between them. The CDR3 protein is CASRRARDEQFF. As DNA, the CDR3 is TGTGCCAGCAGACGCGCTAGAGATGAGCAGTTCTTC.

The CDR3: CASSFGMSNSPLHF. CDR3 nucleotide sequence: TGTGCCAGCAGCTTCGGGATGTCCAATTCACCCCTCCACTTT. V usage is TRBV5-5 and J usage is TRBJ1-6; D is uncertain. Trimming removed 2 bases from V and 7 bases from J, with 10 bases in between. The germline V gene has CDR1 SGHKS and CDR2 YYEKEE (reference sequence). The CDR3 has 14 residues. Full variable domain (rest looked up from reference TRBV5-5 and TRBJ1-6): DAGVTQSPTHLIKTRGQQVTLRCSPISGHKSVSWYQQVLGQGPQFIFQYYEKEERGRGNFPDRFSARQFPNYSSELNVNALLLGDSALYLCASSFGMSNSPLHFGNGTRLTVT.

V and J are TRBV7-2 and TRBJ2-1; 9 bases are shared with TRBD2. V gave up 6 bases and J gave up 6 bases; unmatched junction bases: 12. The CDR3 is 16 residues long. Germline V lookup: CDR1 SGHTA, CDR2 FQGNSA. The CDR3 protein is CASSPHSGSIGNEQFF. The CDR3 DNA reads TGTGCCAGCAGTCCCCATAGCGGGAGCATCGGCAATGAGCAGTTCTTC.

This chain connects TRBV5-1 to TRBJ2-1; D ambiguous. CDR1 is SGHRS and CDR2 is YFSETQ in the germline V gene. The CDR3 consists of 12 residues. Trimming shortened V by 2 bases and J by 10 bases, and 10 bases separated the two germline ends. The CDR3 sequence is CASSFTTLEQFF. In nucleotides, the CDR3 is TGCGCCAGCAGCTTTACTACCCTAGAGCAGTTCTTC.

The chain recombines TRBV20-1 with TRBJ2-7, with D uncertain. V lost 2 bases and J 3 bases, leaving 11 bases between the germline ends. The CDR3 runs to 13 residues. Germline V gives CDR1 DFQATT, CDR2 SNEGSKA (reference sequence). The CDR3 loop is CSARNGFNYEQYF. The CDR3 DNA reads TGCAGTGCTAGAAATGGATTCAACTACGAGCAGTACTTC.

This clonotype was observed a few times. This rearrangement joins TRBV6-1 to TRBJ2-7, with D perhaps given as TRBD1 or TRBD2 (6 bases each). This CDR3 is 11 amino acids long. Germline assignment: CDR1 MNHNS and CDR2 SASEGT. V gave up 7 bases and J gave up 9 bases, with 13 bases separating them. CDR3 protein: CASTQWGAQYF. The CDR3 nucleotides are TGTGCCAGCACTCAGTGGGGGGCGCAGTACTTC.

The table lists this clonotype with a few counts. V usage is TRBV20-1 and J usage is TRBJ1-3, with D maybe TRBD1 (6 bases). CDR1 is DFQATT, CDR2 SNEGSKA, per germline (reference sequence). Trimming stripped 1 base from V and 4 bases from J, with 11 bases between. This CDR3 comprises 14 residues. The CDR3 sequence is CSARGTVRGNTIYF. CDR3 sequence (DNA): TGCAGTGCTAGAGGGACAGTGCGGGGAAACACCATATATTTT.

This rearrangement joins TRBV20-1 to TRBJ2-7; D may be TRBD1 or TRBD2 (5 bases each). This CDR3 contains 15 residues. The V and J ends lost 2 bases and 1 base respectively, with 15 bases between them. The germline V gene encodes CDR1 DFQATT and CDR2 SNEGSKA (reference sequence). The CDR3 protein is CSARRPRDESYEQYF. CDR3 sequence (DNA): TGCAGTGCTAGAAGGCCCAGGGACGAGTCCTACGAGCAGTACTTC.

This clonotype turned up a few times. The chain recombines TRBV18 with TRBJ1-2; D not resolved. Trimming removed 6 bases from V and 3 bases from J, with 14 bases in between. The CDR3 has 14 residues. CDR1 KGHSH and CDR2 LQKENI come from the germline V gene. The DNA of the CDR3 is TGTGCCAGCTCCCAGGACCTGAGGGACTATGGCTACACCTTC. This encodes CASSQDLRDYGYTF.

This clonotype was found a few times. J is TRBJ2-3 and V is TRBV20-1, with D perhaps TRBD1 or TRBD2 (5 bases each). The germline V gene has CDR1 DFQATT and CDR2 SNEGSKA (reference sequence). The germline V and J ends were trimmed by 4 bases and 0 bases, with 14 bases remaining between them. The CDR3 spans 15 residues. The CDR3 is CSAIDGTSSTDTQYF. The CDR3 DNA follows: TGCAGTGCTATAGACGGGACCTCTAGCACAGATACGCAGTATTTT.

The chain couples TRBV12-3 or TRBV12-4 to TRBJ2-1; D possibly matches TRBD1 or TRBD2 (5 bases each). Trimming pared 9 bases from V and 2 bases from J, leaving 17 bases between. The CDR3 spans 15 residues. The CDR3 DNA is TGTGCCAGTTTTAACCGGGACGGAGCCTACAATGAGCAGTTCTTC. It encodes CASFNRDGAYNEQFF.

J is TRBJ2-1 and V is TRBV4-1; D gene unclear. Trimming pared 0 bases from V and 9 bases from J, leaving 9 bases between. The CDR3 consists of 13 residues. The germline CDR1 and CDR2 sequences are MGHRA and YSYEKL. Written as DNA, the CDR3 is TGCGCCAGCAGCCAAGATCTTCGGCTTGAGCAGTTCTTC. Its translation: CASSQDLRLEQFF.

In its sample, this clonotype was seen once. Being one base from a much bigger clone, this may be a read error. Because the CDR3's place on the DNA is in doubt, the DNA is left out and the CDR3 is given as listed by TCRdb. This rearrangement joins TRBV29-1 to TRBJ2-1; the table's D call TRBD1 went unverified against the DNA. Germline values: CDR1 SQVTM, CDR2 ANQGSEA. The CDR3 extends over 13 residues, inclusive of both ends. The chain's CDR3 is CSVGQGARGEQIF.